The next 2 T cell receptor beta chains were all read from a single sample in a study of blood T cell repertoires in COVID-19. The protocol was immunoSEQ multiplex PCR, while the TCRdb copy is restricted to in-frame clones and leaves out a portion. The sample has some 200,000 clones; around 91% are singletons. The specimen sequenced was peripheral blood. The receptors originated from a woman aged 40 to 49 with acute or convalescent COVID-19.

This chain connects TRBV7-8 to TRBJ1-2; no definite D call. Trimming pared 5 bases from V and 8 bases from J, leaving 15 bases between. The CDR3 runs 13 residues. CDR1 SGHVS and CDR2 FQNEAQ come from the germline V gene. The CDR3 here is CASSPERVGGYTF. The CDR3 nucleotides are TGTGCCAGCAGCCCCGAGAGGGTAGGAGGCTACACCTTC.

DNA of the CDR3: TGCGCCAGCAGCCCGCTCGGACAGGGCAACACTGAAGCTTTCTTT. Translating it yields CASSPLGQGNTEAFF. The chain carries TRBV5-1 and TRBJ1-1, with TRBD1 matching over 8 bases. Unmatched junction bases numbered 7, after V lost 4 bases and J lost 2 bases. CDR1 SGHRS and CDR2 YFSETQ come from the germline V gene. The CDR3 extends over 15 amino acids.